This T cell receptor beta chain originates from a study of T-cell reconstitution after alpha-beta-depleted transplantation in children listed by TCRdb under 2016. For the study in its entirety: Using TCR repertoire profiling, the study followed T-cell immune reconstitution in a quantitative way in children after TCRalphabeta/CD19-depleted allogeneic hematopoietic cell transplantation. Overall study outcomes, separate from this receptor: The apparently early alphabetaT-cell count recovery about two months after transplant was reportedly dependent on only several hundred rapidly expanded clones derived from non-depleted graft cells. The frequencies of hyperexpanded clones fell over the following months, and after one year, T-cell counts and TCRbeta diversity were mostly attributed to newly produced T cells. In some patients, the high TCRbeta diversity seen at day 60 was put down to recipient T cells and intrathymic progenitors that had survived conditioning.

According to the study, the label for this sample's treatment or condition signals: allogeneic hematopoietic cell transplantation with graft depleted of TCRalphabeta T cells and CD19 B cells. Transplant recipients were children who received TCRalphabeta/CD19-depleted allogeneic hematopoietic cell grafts. This clonotype has just a few counts. What antigen it recognizes has not been identified. No much larger clone is present one base from it, and per-base qualities are unavailable. Libraries were constructed by PCR. Data came from an Illumina HiSeq 2500. To normalize quantification of the TCRbeta repertoire, the TCR libraries were built with molecular barcoding that relied on unique molecular identifiers. TCRdb ran its own pipeline on the public reads, namely fastp trimming at Q25 and MiXCR clone calling, and kept in-frame beta chains. Rows matching on CDR3 protein sequence are summarized as one entry with the most common DNA and genes. This sample holds around 300,000 distinct CDR3 sequences; 23% were observed only once. The top ten clones comprise around 9.9% of the sample.

CDR1 and CDR2 are drawn from the germline V gene: SGHTA, FQGTGA. Clipping removes 6 bases from V and 0 bases from J, with 17 as the unmatched junction base count. The cysteine opens and the phenylalanine closes a CDR3 of 19 amino acids. The sequence is cut down to CDR3 DNA, 57 bases in frame from base 1. Sample: PBMCs, mostly from graft donor cells, taken 180 days after TCRalphabeta/CD19-depleted stem cell transplant. The sequence joins TRBV7-3 to TRBJ2-1; 7 bases in between match TRBD2. This clonotype originated in a male patient younger than 18 who had a stem cell transplant for acute lymphoblastic leukemia, so the T cells may come from the graft donor. The sequenced DNA: TGTGCCAGCAGGACCCAGGGCGGGAGTCCCTACTTCTCCTACAATGAGCAGTTCTTC. The resulting protein is CASRTQGGSPYFSYNEQFF.